The 20 T cell receptor beta chains given below trace back to one sample, sequenced in a study of glioma-infiltrating T cells after dendritic cell vaccination. Data came from immunoSEQ multiplex PCR; TCRdb stores just in-frame clones and leaves some out. The sample shows tens of thousands of clones, around four fifths of them seen only once. The material was blood, obtained before dendritic cell vaccination. Receptor source: a human donor with glioblastoma.

The J gene is TRBJ2-1, the V gene TRBV5-4, with 11 nucleotides matching TRBD2. From germline, CDR1 is SGHNT and CDR2 YYREEE (reference sequence). Trimming removed 4 bases from V and 3 bases from J; junction bases left unmatched: 3. CDR3 size: 15 residues. The CDR3 region has the DNA TGTGCCAGCAGCGTTAGCGGGGGGGACTACAATGAGCAGTTCTTC. This translates into CASSVSGGDYNEQFF.

The chain links TRBV18 to TRBJ2-3, with TRBD1 matching 8 bases. Germline V lookup: CDR1 KGHSH, CDR2 LQKENI. The CDR3 totals 16 residues. V was clipped by 6 bases and J by 0 bases; unmatched bases: 8. The DNA for the CDR3 is TGTGCCAGCTCCTCAAGACAGGGGATTAGCACAGATACGCAGTATTTT. This sequence encodes CASSSRQGISTDTQYF.

The chain is built from TRBV5-1 and TRBJ1-3; D unresolved. CDR3 length: 17 residues. Per germline, CDR1 SGHRS and CDR2 YFSETQ. Trimming cost V 0 bases and J 0 bases, with 13 bases left between them. Written as DNA, the CDR3 is TGCGCCAGCAGCTTGGCCGGAGATCTCAACTCTGGAAACACCATATATTTT. It translates to CASSLAGDLNSGNTIYF.

This chain links TRBV19 with TRBJ1-2; 8 bases align to TRBD1. The germline CDR1 and CDR2 sequences are LNHDA and SQIVND (reference sequence). Trimming at V came to 3 bases and at J to 2 bases, leaving 11 bases not matched to a gene. CDR3 size: 17 residues. The CDR3: CASSIGLGAGGNYGYTF. The CDR3 bases are TGTGCCAGTAGTATTGGCCTCGGGGCAGGGGGCAACTATGGCTACACCTTC. Variable domain in full (rest from reference TRBV19 and TRBJ1-2): DGGITQSPKYLFRKEGQNVTLSCEQNLNHDAMYWYRQDPGQGLRLIYYSQIVNDFQKGDIAEGYSVSREKKESFPLTVTSAQKNPTAFYLCASSIGLGAGGNYGYTFGSGTRLTVV.

The CDR3 DNA is TGCGCCAGCAGCTTGAACAGGGGGCTCGAGCAGTACTTC. Protein: CASSLNRGLEQYF. This rearrangement joins TRBV5-1 to TRBJ2-7, with TRBD1 identical over 9 bases. This CDR3 is 13 amino acids long. Trimming removed 1 base from V and 6 bases from J; junction bases left unmatched: 2. Germline loops: CDR1 SGHRS, CDR2 YFSETQ.

This clone appeared a single time. The chain has TRBV19 and TRBJ2-5; 9 positions agree with TRBD1. Trimming at V came to 4 bases and at J to 2 bases, leaving 5 bases not matched to a gene. CDR1 and CDR2 (germline): LNHDA, SQIVND (reference sequence). CDR3 length equals 15 residues. The CDR3 DNA reads as TGTGCCAGTAGTACTCCGGGGACAGGGCAAGAGACCCAGTACTTC. Protein: CASSTPGTGQETQYF.

Worth noting for this clone: An end of the junction differs from the germline gene, which may be a read error. The chain carries TRBV7-7 and TRBJ2-3, with TRBD1 as a possible D gene (6 bases). The CDR3 covers 15 residues. The germline CDR1 and CDR2 sequences are SSHAT and FNYEAQ (reference sequence). CDR3 bases: TGTGCTAGCAGCTTAGGCCACAGGGAGACAGATACGCAGTATTTT. It is translated as CASSLGHRETDTQYF.

V usage is TRBV6-1 and J usage is TRBJ2-7; 9 positions match TRBD1. Trimming cost V 6 bases and J 2 bases; bases outside gene matches: 8. This CDR3 region has 15 residues. Germline V gene data show CDR1 as MNHNS and CDR2 as SASEGT. The CDR3 nucleotides read TGTGCCAGCAGCCCACGGACAGGGGTAACCTACGAGCAGTACTTC. Residues: CASSPRTGVTYEQYF.

The rearrangement joins TRBV5-4 to TRBJ1-1, with D perhaps TRBD1 (6 bases). This CDR3 region has 13 residues. Germline-derived CDR1 and CDR2 are SGHNT and YYREEE (reference sequence). Trimming stripped 1 base from V and 4 bases from J, with 8 bases between. CDR3 region: CASSLRGGTEAFF. CDR3 DNA sequence: TGTGCCAGCAGCTTGAGAGGGGGCACTGAAGCTTTCTTT.

This clone was counted at least ten times. The chain combines TRBV5-4 with TRBJ2-3, with D unclear. This CDR3 has 12 residues. Deletions cut 4 bases from V and 0 bases from J, with 3 bases between. In germline, CDR1 is SGHNT, CDR2 YYREEE (reference sequence). The CDR3: CASSPSTDTQYF. The CDR3, as DNA: TGTGCCAGCAGCCCTAGCACAGATACGCAGTATTTT.

The chain links TRBV4-2 to TRBJ2-1; 9 bases align to TRBD2. This CDR3 spans 16 amino acids. Germline lookup yields CDR1 LGHNA and CDR2 YNFKEQ. Losses at the gene ends were 4 bases for V and 4 bases for J; bases not matched to a gene: 8. The CDR3 here is CASSRVAGGQYNEQFF. Written as DNA, the CDR3 is TGTGCCAGCAGCCGAGTCGCGGGGGGGCAGTACAATGAGCAGTTCTTC.

The chain recombines TRBV2 with TRBJ1-1; tentatively, D is TRBD1 (6 bases). CDR1 is SNHLY and CDR2 is FYNNEI in the germline V gene. The CDR3 consists of 14 residues. Trimming stripped 8 bases from V and 3 bases from J, with 16 bases between. This CDR3 reads CASVKGGGDTEAFF. Written as DNA, the CDR3 is TGTGCCAGCGTTAAAGGGGGAGGGGACACTGAAGCTTTCTTT.

V and J are TRBV27 and TRBJ1-4; no clear D gene. The length of the CDR3 is 12 residues. CDR1 and CDR2 (germline): MNHEY, SMNVEV (reference sequence). The V end was cut by 6 bases, the J end by 7 bases, with 9 bases between. The CDR3, as DNA: TGTGCCAGCAGCCCTCGGGGTGAAAAACTGTTTTTT. Its protein is CASSPRGEKLFF.

This sequence joins TRBV6-4 and TRBJ2-1; 13 bases align to TRBD2. The J segment lost 7 bases and the V segment lost 0 bases, leaving 3 bases of the junction unmatched. The CDR3 spans 16 residues. The germline V gene encodes CDR1 MRHNA and CDR2 SNTAGT. The CDR3 nucleotides read TGTGCCAGCAGTGACTCGGGACTAGCGGGGAGAAATGAGCAGTTCTTC. Translation: CASSDSGLAGRNEQFF.

This clone was counted a few times. The chain combines TRBV19 with TRBJ2-1, with 11 bases aligning to TRBD2. CDR1 LNHDA and CDR2 SQIVND come from the germline V gene (reference sequence). Unmatched junction bases numbered 5, after V lost 9 bases and J lost 4 bases. The CDR3 is 14 residues long. CDR3 in DNA: TGTGCCAGCCGTAGCGGGGGGGCTTACAATGAGCAGTTCTTC. Protein: CASRSGGAYNEQFF.

The rearrangement uses TRBV27 and TRBJ2-7; weak D call: TRBD2 (6 bases). The germline gives CDR1 MNHEY, CDR2 SMNVEV (reference sequence). The CDR3 is made up of 16 amino acids. V was shortened by 5 bases and J by 0 bases, with 17 bases between the two germline ends. CDR3 nucleotide sequence: TGTGCCAGCAGTAGCCCGACTAGAAAGGGCTCCTACGAGCAGTACTTC. Protein product: CASSSPTRKGSYEQYF.

This chain uses TRBV6-4 with TRBJ1-2; TRBD1 is a possible D gene (6 bases). The V and J ends lost 0 bases and 4 bases respectively, with 15 bases between them. Germline CDR1 reads MRHNA; CDR2 reads SNTAGT. The length of the CDR3 is 16 residues. The CDR3 region is CASSDSSRGEGYGYTF. The DNA for the CDR3 is TGTGCCAGCAGTGACTCGTCCAGGGGTGAGGGCTATGGCTACACCTTC.

A single count supports this clone. The rearrangement uses TRBV4-2 and TRBJ2-1; possible D gene TRBD1, 5 bases. This CDR3 has 18 amino acids. The V end lost 0 bases, the J end lost 4 bases, and 19 bases lay between the germline ends. The germline V gene encodes CDR1 LGHNA and CDR2 YNFKEQ. The CDR3 nucleotides read TGTGCCAGCAGCCAAGATCGGCAGGGATTTTCGCCGTACAATGAGCAGTTCTTC. Its translation: CASSQDRQGFSPYNEQFF.

The DNA for the CDR3 is TGTGCCAGCAGACGGGGGGAAAAACTGTTTTTT. Residues: CASRRGEKLFF. The genes are TRBV6-5 and TRBJ1-4; D is possibly TRBD1 (5 bases). Per germline, CDR1 MNHEY and CDR2 SVGAGI. V was shortened by 6 bases and J by 8 bases, with 7 bases between the two germline ends. CDR3 length equals 11 residues.

The rearrangement uses TRBV27 and TRBJ1-6, with D hard to call. V was cut by 6 bases and J by 5 bases, with 14 bases left in between. The germline V gene encodes CDR1 MNHEY and CDR2 SMNVEV (reference sequence). This CDR3 has 15 amino acids. The CDR3: CASSKYRPNNSPLHF. In DNA form, the CDR3 reads TGTGCCAGCAGCAAATACAGACCTAATAATTCACCCCTCCACTTT.